The TCR beta chain under discussion was sequenced for a study of cytomegalovirus exposure and HLA in healthy donors. Overall study results and limits: As a later analysis showed, several of the most significant clusters appeared to be linked to common viral pathogens.

Germline CDR1 SQVTM, CDR2 ANQGSEA. V was cut by 4 bases and J by 4 bases, with 13 bases left in between. The CDR3 consists of 13 residues. A multiplex PCR was run with 60 Vbeta primers and 13 Jbeta primers. Produced via immunoSEQ multiplex PCR; TCRdb's table is partial and in-frame only. The repertoire has 90,000 to 110,000 clones, over 9.5% of them found once; the top ten carry 16%. About this clone itself: The antigen is unknown.

This TCR came from a man in his forties in good health and CMV-seropositive. The sample taken for sequencing was PBMCs. The chain joins TRBV29-1 to TRBJ1-2; D not certain. The CDR3 sequence is CSVVSDGTYGYTF. CDR3 bases: TGCAGCGTTGTAAGCGACGGTACCTATGGCTACACCTTC. Drawing the rest from reference TRBV29-1 and TRBJ1-2, the complete variable domain is SAVISQKPSRDICQRGTSLTIQCQVDSQVTMMFWYRQQPGQSLTLIATANQGSEATYESGFVIDKFPISRPNLTFSTLTVSNMSPEDSSIYLCSVVSDGTYGYTFGSGTRLTVV.